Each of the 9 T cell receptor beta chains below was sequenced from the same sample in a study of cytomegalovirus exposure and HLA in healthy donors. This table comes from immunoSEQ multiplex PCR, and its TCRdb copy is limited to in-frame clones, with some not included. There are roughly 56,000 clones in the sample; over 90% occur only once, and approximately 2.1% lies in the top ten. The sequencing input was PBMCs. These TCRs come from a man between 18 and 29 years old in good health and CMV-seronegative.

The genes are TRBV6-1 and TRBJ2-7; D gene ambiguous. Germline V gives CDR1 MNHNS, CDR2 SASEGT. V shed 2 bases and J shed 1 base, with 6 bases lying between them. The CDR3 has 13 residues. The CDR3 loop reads CASSESRSYEQYF. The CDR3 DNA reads TGTGCCAGCAGTGAATCCCGTTCCTACGAGCAGTACTTC.

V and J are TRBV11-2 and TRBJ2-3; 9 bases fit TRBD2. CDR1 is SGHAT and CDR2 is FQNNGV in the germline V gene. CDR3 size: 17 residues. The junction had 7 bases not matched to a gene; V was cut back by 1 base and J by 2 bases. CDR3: CASSLGRSGSYTDTQYF. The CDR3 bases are TGTGCCAGCAGCTTAGGACGTAGCGGGAGTTACACAGATACGCAGTATTTT.

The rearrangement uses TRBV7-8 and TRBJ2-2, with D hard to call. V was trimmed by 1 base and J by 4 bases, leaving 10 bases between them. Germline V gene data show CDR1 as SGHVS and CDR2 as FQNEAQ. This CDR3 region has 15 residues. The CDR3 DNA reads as TGTGCCAGCAGCTTAGGACTGCGAGGCACCGGGGAGCTGTTTTTT. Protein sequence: CASSLGLRGTGELFF.

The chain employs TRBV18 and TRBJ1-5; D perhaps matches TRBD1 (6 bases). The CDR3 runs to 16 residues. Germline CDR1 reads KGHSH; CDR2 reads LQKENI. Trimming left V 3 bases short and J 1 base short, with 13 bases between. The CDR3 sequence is CASSPLGTQSNQPQHF. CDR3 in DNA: TGTGCCAGCTCACCGTTGGGGACACAAAGCAATCAGCCCCAGCATTTT.

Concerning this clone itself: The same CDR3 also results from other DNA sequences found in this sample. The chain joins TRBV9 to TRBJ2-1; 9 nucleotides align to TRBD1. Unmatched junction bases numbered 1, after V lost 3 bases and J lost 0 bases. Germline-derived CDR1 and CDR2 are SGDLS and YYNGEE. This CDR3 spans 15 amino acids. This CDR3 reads CASSAGQGSYNEQFF. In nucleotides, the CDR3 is TGTGCCAGCAGCGCGGGACAGGGCTCCTACAATGAGCAGTTCTTC. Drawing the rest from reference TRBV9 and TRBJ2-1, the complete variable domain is DSGVTQTPKHLITATGQRVTLRCSPRSGDLSVYWYQQSLDQGLQFLIQYYNGEERAKGNILERFSAQQFPDLHSELNLSSLELGDSALYFCASSAGQGSYNEQFFGPGTRLTVL.

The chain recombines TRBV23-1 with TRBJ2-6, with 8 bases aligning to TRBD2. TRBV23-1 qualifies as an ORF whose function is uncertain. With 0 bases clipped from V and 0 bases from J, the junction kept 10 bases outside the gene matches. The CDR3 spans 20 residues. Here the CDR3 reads CASSQSMLLADLSGANVLTF. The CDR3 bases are TGCGCCAGCAGTCAATCGATGCTACTAGCGGACCTCTCTGGGGCCAACGTCCTGACTTTC.

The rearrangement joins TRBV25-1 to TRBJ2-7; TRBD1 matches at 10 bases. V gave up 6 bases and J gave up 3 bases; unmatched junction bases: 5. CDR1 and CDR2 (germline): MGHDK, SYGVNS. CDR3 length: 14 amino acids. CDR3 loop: CASSLTGGFYEQYF. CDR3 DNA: TGTGCCAGCAGCTTGACAGGGGGCTTCTACGAGCAGTACTTC.

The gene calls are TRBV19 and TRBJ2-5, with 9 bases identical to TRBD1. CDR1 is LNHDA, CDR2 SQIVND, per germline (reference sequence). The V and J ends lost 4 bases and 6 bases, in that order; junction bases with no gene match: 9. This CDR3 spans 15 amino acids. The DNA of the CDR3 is TGTGCCAGTAGTAGGGAAACAGGGGGCGAGAAGACCCAGTACTTC. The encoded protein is CASSRETGGEKTQYF.

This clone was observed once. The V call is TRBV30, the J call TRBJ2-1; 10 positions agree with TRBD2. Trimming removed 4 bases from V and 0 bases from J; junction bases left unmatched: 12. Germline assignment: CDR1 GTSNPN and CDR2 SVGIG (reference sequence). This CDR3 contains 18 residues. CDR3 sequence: CAWKVWLAGEPSYNEQFF. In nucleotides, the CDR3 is TGTGCCTGGAAGGTATGGCTAGCGGGAGAGCCCTCCTACAATGAGCAGTTCTTC. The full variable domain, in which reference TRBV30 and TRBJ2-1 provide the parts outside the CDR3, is SQTIHQWPATLVQPVGSPLSLECTVEGTSNPNLYWYRQAAGRGLQLLFYSVGIGQISSEVPQNLSASRPQDRQFILSSKKLLLSDSGFYLCAWKVWLAGEPSYNEQFFGPGTRLTVL.